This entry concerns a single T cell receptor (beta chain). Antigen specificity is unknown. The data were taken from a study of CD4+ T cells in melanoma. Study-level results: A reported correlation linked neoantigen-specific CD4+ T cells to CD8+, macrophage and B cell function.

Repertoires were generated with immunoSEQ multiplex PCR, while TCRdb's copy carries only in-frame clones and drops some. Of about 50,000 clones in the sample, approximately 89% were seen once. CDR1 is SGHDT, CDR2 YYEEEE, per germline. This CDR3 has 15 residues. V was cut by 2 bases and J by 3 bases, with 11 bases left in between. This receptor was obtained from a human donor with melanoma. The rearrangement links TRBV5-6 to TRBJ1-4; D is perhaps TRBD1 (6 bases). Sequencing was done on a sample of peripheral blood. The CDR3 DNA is TGTGCCAGCAGCTTTATACAGGGCTCTAATGAAAAACTGTTTTTT. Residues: CASSFIQGSNEKLFF.